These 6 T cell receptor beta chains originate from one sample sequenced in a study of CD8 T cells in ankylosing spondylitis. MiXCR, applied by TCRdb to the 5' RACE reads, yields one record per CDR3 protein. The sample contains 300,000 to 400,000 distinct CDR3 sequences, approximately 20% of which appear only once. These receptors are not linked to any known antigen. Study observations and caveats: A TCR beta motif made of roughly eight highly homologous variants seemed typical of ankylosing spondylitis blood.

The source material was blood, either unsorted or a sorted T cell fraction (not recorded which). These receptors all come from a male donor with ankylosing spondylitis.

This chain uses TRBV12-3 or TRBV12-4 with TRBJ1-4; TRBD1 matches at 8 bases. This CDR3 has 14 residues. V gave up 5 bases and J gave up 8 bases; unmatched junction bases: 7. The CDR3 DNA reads TGTGCCAGCAGTACGACAGGGGTTCGGGAAAAACTGTTTTTT. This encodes CASSTTGVREKLFF.

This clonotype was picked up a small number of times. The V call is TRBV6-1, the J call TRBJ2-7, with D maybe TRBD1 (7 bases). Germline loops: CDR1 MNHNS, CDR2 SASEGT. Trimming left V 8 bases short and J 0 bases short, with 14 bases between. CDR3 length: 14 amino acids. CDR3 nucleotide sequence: TGTGCCAGCGGGGGGACAGACTCCTCCTACGAGCAGTACTTC. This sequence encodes CASGGTDSSYEQYF.

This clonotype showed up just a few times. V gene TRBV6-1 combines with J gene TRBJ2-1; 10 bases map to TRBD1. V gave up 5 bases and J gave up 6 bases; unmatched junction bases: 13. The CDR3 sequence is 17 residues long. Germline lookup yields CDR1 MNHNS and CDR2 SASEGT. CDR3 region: CASSISTGGERANEQFF. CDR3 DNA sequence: TGTGCCAGCAGTATTTCGACAGGGGGCGAAAGGGCCAATGAGCAGTTCTTC.

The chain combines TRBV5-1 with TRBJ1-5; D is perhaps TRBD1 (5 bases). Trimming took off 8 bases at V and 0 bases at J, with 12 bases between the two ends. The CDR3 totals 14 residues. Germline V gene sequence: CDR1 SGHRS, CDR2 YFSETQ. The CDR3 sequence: CARAAGLSNQPQHF. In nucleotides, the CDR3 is TGCGCCAGGGCCGCGGGGCTTAGCAATCAGCCCCAGCATTTT.

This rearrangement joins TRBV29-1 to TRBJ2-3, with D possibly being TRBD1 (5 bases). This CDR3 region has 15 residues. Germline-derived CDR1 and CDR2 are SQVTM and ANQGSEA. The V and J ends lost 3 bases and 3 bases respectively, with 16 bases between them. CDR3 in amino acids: CSVEKELKGTDTQYF. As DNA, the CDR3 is TGCAGCGTTGAGAAGGAATTAAAGGGGACAGATACGCAGTATTTT.

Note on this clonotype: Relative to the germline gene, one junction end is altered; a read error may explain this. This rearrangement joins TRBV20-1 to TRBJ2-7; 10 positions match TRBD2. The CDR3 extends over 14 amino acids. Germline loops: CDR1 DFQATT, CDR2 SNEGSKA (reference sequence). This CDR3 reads CSAREAGGLNEQYF. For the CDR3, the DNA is TGCAGTGCCAGAGAAGCGGGAGGGTTGAACGAGCAGTACTTC.